These 24 T cell receptor beta chains were all obtained from the same sample, sequenced in a study of blood T cell repertoires in COVID-19. This table comes from immunoSEQ multiplex PCR, and its TCRdb copy is limited to in-frame clones, with some not included. The sample includes 200,000 or so clones, around 85% of them seen just once. Sequencing was carried out using peripheral blood. Every receptor here comes from a woman in her 70s with acute or convalescent COVID-19.

The chain links TRBV28 to TRBJ2-6; D is unresolved. The CDR3 sequence is 15 residues long. V shed 6 bases and J shed 4 bases, with 13 bases lying between them. Germline V gene sequence: CDR1 MDHEN, CDR2 SYDVKM. CDR3: CASSPSWAGANVLTF. The CDR3 DNA sequence: TGTGCCAGCAGCCCAAGCTGGGCGGGGGCCAACGTCCTGACTTTC.

The rearrangement uses TRBV7-2 and TRBJ1-5, with 7 bases lining up with TRBD1. This CDR3 comprises 15 residues. Losses at the gene ends were 5 bases for V and 1 base for J; bases not matched to a gene: 5. Germline CDR1 SGHTA, CDR2 FQGNSA. CDR3 in amino acids: CASSRDRVSNQPQHF. CDR3 nucleotide sequence: TGTGCCAGCAGCCGGGACAGAGTAAGCAATCAGCCCCAGCATTTT. Full variable domain (remainder filled in from reference TRBV7-2 and TRBJ1-5): GAGVSQSPSNKVTEKGKDVELRCDPISGHTALYWYRQSLGQGLEFLIYFQGNSAPDKSGLPSDRFSAERTGGSVSTLTIQRTQQEDSAVYLCASSRDRVSNQPQHFGDGTRLSIL.

V and J are TRBV4-3 and TRBJ2-1; D might be TRBD1 (6 bases). CDR3 length: 15 amino acids. V was cut by 2 bases and J by 5 bases, with 13 bases left in between. Looked up from germline, CDR1 is LGHNA and CDR2 is YSLEER. Written as DNA, the CDR3 is TGCGCCAGCAGCCAACTTACAGGGCAAGACAATGAGCAGTTCTTC. Translation: CASSQLTGQDNEQFF.

This chain joins TRBV11-3 and TRBJ2-3, with D maybe TRBD2 (5 bases). This CDR3 spans 11 amino acids. From germline, CDR1 is SGHNT and CDR2 YENEEA. V lost 5 bases and J lost 9, with 9 bases in between. CDR3 region: CASSRGPTQYF. The CDR3 DNA is TGTGCCAGCAGCCGGGGTCCAACGCAGTATTTT.

V gene TRBV29-1 combines with J gene TRBJ1-1; D is possibly TRBD1 (6 bases). Germline V gene sequence: CDR1 SQVTM, CDR2 ANQGSEA. CDR3 length equals 14 residues. Trimming removed 4 bases at V and 4 bases at J, with 16 bases between. CDR3 sequence: CSVGALPGATEAFF. CDR3 in DNA: TGCAGCGTTGGGGCGCTCCCAGGGGCCACTGAAGCTTTCTTT.

This clone was seen more than once but under ten times. The J gene is TRBJ1-2, the V gene TRBV5-4; 9 bases line up with TRBD1. V trimming: 2 bases; J trimming: 3 bases; junction bases outside the gene matches: 11. CDR3 length: 17 residues. Germline CDR1 is SGHNT and CDR2 is YYREEE (reference sequence). The CDR3 region is CASSLPRGQGRDYGYTF. CDR3 DNA: TGTGCCAGCAGCTTACCGCGAGGACAGGGGAGGGACTATGGCTACACCTTC. The full variable domain, in which reference TRBV5-4 and TRBJ1-2 provide the parts outside the CDR3, is ETGVTQSPTHLIKTRGQQVTLRCSSQSGHNTVSWYQQALGQGPQFIFQYYREEENGRGNFPPRFSGLQFPNYSSELNVNALELDDSALYLCASSLPRGQGRDYGYTFGSGTRLTVV.

The chain uses TRBV7-8 and TRBJ1-5, with D perhaps TRBD1 (6 bases). Germline values: CDR1 SGHVS, CDR2 FQNEAQ. Between the trimmed V and J ends, which lost 2 bases and 9 bases, there was a span of 20 bases. The CDR3 contains 16 residues. Here the CDR3 reads CASSLILGGASAPQHF. The CDR3 nucleotides read TGTGCCAGCAGCTTAATCCTGGGGGGGGCCTCAGCGCCCCAGCATTTT.

J is TRBJ1-1 and V is TRBV6-5; maybe TRBD1 (6 bases). The CDR3 extends over 15 amino acids. From germline, CDR1 is MNHEY and CDR2 SVGAGI. Deletions cut 2 bases from V and 2 bases from J, with 12 bases between. CDR3 in amino acids: CASSYDFRGNTEAFF. DNA for the CDR3: TGTGCCAGCAGTTACGACTTCAGGGGAAACACTGAAGCTTTCTTT.

This chain uses TRBV2 with TRBJ2-2, with 13 bases lining up with TRBD2. This CDR3 comprises 14 residues. CDR1 SNHLY and CDR2 FYNNEI come from the germline V gene. The trim removed 5 bases at V and 8 bases at J, leaving 2 bases unmatched. DNA of the CDR3: TGTGCCAGCAGTCGGACTAGCGGGGGTGGGGAGCTGTTTTTT. Translation: CASSRTSGGGELFF. Looking up the rest from reference TRBV2 and TRBJ2-2 gives the full variable domain: EPEVTQTPSHQVTQMGQEVILRCVPISNHLYFYWYRQILGQKVEFLVSFYNNEISEKSEIFDDQFSVERPDGSNFTLKIRSTKLEDSAMYFCASSRTSGGGELFFGEGSRLTVL.

The CDR3 DNA is TGTGCCATCACCCTTAGCGGGGCGACCACAGATACGCAGTATTTT. As protein: CAITLSGATTDTQYF. The J gene is TRBJ2-3, the V gene TRBV10-3; 8 bases are a match to TRBD2. Germline V gives CDR1 ENHRY, CDR2 SYGVKD. The V gene end was trimmed by 7 bases and the J gene end by 2 bases; junction bases not matched to a gene: 8. This CDR3 is built from 15 residues.

This clone has only one observation. V usage is TRBV19 and J usage is TRBJ2-1, with a tentative D call TRBD2 (5 bases). The V end lost 6 bases, the J end lost 5 bases, and 11 bases lay between the germline ends. CDR1 and CDR2 (germline): LNHDA, SQIVND (reference sequence). This CDR3 spans 13 amino acids. CDR3: CASRGNSDNEQFF. The CDR3 DNA sequence: TGTGCCAGTAGGGGGAATAGCGACAATGAGCAGTTCTTC.

This chain joins TRBV21-1 and TRBJ2-2; no check of the table's D call, TRBD2, against the DNA was made. TRBV21-1 represents a pseudogene. There are 15 residues in the CDR3. Here the CDR3 reads CASSKLSPNTGELFF. The CDR3 DNA is TGTGCCAGCAGCAAACTCTCCCCGAACACCGGGGAGCTGTTTTTT.

V gene TRBV28 combines with J gene TRBJ1-2, with a weak D call TRBD1 (5 bases). The CDR3 sequence is 13 residues long. The germline gives CDR1 MDHEN, CDR2 SYDVKM. V was trimmed by 5 bases and J by 8 bases, leaving 15 bases between them. CDR3 residues: CASSRGGIRGYTF. CDR3 sequence (DNA): TGTGCCAGCAGTCGTGGGGGGATCCGAGGCTACACCTTC.

The V and J genes are TRBV28 and TRBJ2-7; TRBD1 might be the D (6 bases). The germline V and J ends were trimmed by 3 bases and 5 bases, with 11 bases remaining between them. The germline gives CDR1 MDHEN, CDR2 SYDVKM. This CDR3 comprises 13 residues. In DNA form, the CDR3 reads TGTGCCAGCAGTTTGAACAGGGCGGACGAGCAGTACTTC. Its translation: CASSLNRADEQYF.

The chain employs TRBV7-9 and TRBJ1-1; no reliable D call. With 3 bases removed from V and 4 bases from J, the gap between germline ends came to 21 bases. CDR1 SEHNR and CDR2 FQNEAQ come from the germline V gene (reference sequence). CDR3 length equals 17 residues. CDR3 in amino acids: CASSLTPALRGSTEAFF. The CDR3 DNA sequence: TGTGCCAGCAGCTTGACCCCGGCTCTACGGGGAAGCACTGAAGCTTTCTTT. The full variable domain, its missing parts supplied by reference TRBV7-9 and TRBJ1-1, is DTGVSQNPRHKITKRGQNVTFRCDPISEHNRLYWYRQTLGQGPEFLTYFQNEAQLEKSRLLSDRFSAERPKGSFSTLEIQRTEQGDSAMYLCASSLTPALRGSTEAFFGQGTRLTVV.

This clone was seen just once. V usage is TRBV18 and J usage is TRBJ2-6; 8 bases map to TRBD1. This CDR3 has 18 amino acids. Germline CDR1 reads KGHSH; CDR2 reads LQKENI. V lost 3 bases and J lost 0; bases outside the gene matches: 7. The CDR3 DNA reads as TGTGCCAGCTCACCTCTCGGGACAGGTATCTCTGGGGCCAACGTCCTGACTTTC. It is translated as CASSPLGTGISGANVLTF.

The chain has TRBV5-1 and TRBJ1-5, with 9 bases matching TRBD1. The germline V gene encodes CDR1 SGHRS and CDR2 YFSETQ. Trimming cost V 2 bases and J 3 bases; bases outside gene matches: 6. CDR3 size: 16 residues. CDR3 loop: CASSLKGQGLNQPQHF. CDR3 bases: TGCGCCAGCAGCTTAAAGGGACAGGGTCTCAATCAGCCCCAGCATTTT. The full variable domain, with the rest looked up from reference TRBV5-1 and TRBJ1-5, is KAGVTQTPRYLIKTRGQQVTLSCSPISGHRSVSWYQQTPGQGLQFLFEYFSETQRNKGNFPGRFSGRQFSNSRSEMNVSTLELGDSALYLCASSLKGQGLNQPQHFGDGTRLSIL.

This clone showed up just once. The chain has TRBV11-3 and TRBJ1-5; weak D call: TRBD1 (6 bases). The CDR3 contains 14 residues. The V end lost 6 bases, the J end lost 3 bases, and 12 bases lay between the germline ends. From germline, CDR1 is SGHNT and CDR2 YENEEA. CDR3 protein: CASSSQGSNQPQHF. The CDR3 DNA reads TGTGCCAGCAGTTCTCAGGGGTCCAATCAGCCCCAGCATTTT.

The chain couples TRBV6-1 to TRBJ2-7; maybe TRBD1 (6 bases). Per the germline V gene, CDR1 is MNHNS and CDR2 is SASEGT. The CDR3 has 15 residues. The V gene lost 2 bases and the J gene lost 4 bases, with 15 bases spanning the gap. CDR3 sequence (DNA): TGTGCCAGCAGTGAACGGGACACAGACTTTTACGAGCAGTACTTC. Protein product: CASSERDTDFYEQYF.

This clone appeared a single time. This sequence joins TRBV6-5 and TRBJ1-1; the D is unclear. Germline lookup yields CDR1 MNHEY and CDR2 SVGAGI. V lost 6 bases to trimming and J lost 9 bases, with 14 bases between them. The CDR3 totals 12 residues. The CDR3 region has the DNA TGTGCCAGCAGCCCCCCTGGCCACCAAGCTTTCTTT. It yields the protein CASSPPGHQAFF.

This clone was recorded once. This chain uses TRBV7-2 with TRBJ1-5, with 10 bases matching TRBD1. Germline V gives CDR1 SGHTA, CDR2 FQGNSA. This CDR3 spans 18 amino acids. Trimming cost V 5 bases and J 2 bases; bases outside gene matches: 12. The CDR3 DNA reads as TGTGCCAGCAGCACCCGGGACAGGGGAAGTTGGGGCAATCAGCCCCAGCATTTT. This codes for CASSTRDRGSWGNQPQHF. The variable domain in full, completed from reference TRBV7-2 and TRBJ1-5, reads GAGVSQSPSNKVTEKGKDVELRCDPISGHTALYWYRQSLGQGLEFLIYFQGNSAPDKSGLPSDRFSAERTGGSVSTLTIQRTQQEDSAVYLCASSTRDRGSWGNQPQHFGDGTRLSIL.

The rearrangement joins TRBV11-2 to TRBJ2-3, with 10 positions matching TRBD2. V shed 6 bases and J 7 bases; nucleotides not matched to a gene: 19. The CDR3 consists of 18 residues. CDR1 and CDR2 (germline): SGHAT, FQNNGV. CDR3 nucleotide sequence: TGTGCCAGCAGTTCTACAATTTCCACTAGCGGGGCTAGTTATACGCAGTATTTT. Amino acids: CASSSTISTSGASYTQYF.

The rearrangement joins TRBV9 to TRBJ2-7; 8 nucleotides match TRBD1. Germline V lookup: CDR1 SGDLS, CDR2 YYNGEE. Trimming removed 2 bases from V and 3 bases from J; junction bases left unmatched: 7. This CDR3 has 15 residues. This CDR3 is CASSVGGQGGYEQYF. The CDR3 DNA reads as TGTGCCAGCAGCGTCGGTGGACAGGGAGGCTACGAGCAGTACTTC.

The V call is TRBV3-1 (or the pseudogene TRBV3-2), the J call TRBJ2-2, with a tentative D call TRBD1 (6 bases). This CDR3 region has 14 residues. CDR1 is LGHDT, CDR2 YNNKEL, per germline (reference sequence). Trimming shortened V by 3 bases and J by 5 bases, and 10 bases separated the two germline ends. CDR3 sequence (DNA): TGTGCCAGCAGCCATACAGGGAAAACCGGGGAGCTGTTTTTT. Translated, it gives CASSHTGKTGELFF.